This TCR beta chain appears in the sequencing data of a study of PD-1 blockade in classical Hodgkin lymphoma. The study's findings and limits: At C4D1, TCR diversity had climbed significantly for CD4+ cells, though not for CD8+ cells. Newly diagnosed patients were said to have less baseline TCR diversity than healthy donors did.

Germline V gives CDR1 SGDLS, CDR2 YYNGEE. The CDR3 sequence is 15 residues long. Trimming removed 0 bases at V and 7 bases at J, with 17 bases between. Some clones are missing from TCRdb's copy, which holds only in-frame ones; the method was immunoSEQ multiplex PCR. This table has 25,000 to 35,000 clones, about 85% appearing once. A note on this clone: Antigen specificity is unknown.

Time point defined: cycle 4 day 1 (C4D1), after 6 weeks of nivolumab. With no exception, relapse followed autologous stem cell transplantation in all patients, and brentuximab vedotin exposure varied. Purification of CD4+ T cells from thawed PBMCs was performed via magnetic negative selection. V usage is TRBV9 and J usage is TRBJ2-7; a possible D gene is TRBD1 (6 bases). The sample in question was CD4+ T cells from blood, obtained before the fourth cycle of nivolumab. This receptor was identified in a human donor with classical Hodgkin lymphoma. CDR3 nucleotides: TGTGCCAGCAGCGTAGATTTCACCTTAGGGGGTGAGCAGTACTTC. It is translated as CASSVDFTLGGEQYF.